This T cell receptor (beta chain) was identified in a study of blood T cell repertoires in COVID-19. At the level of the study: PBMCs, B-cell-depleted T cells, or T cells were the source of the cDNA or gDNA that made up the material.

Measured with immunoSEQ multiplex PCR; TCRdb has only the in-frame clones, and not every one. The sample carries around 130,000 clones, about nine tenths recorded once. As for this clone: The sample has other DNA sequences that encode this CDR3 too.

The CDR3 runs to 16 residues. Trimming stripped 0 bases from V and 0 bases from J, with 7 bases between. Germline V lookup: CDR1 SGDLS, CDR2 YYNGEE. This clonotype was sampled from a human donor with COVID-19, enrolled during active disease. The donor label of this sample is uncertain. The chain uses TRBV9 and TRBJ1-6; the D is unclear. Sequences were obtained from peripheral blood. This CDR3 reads CASSVGPSSYNSPLHF. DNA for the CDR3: TGTGCCAGCAGCGTAGGTCCTAGCTCCTATAATTCACCCCTCCACTTT.